The next 23 T cell receptor beta chains were all read from a single sample in a study of blood T cells in healthy people across ages. Sample-barcoded 5' priming and a J-beta primer mix drove a second PCR of about 7 to 12 cycles. MiXCR, applied by TCRdb to the 5' RACE reads, yields one record per CDR3 protein. This repertoire shows 890,000 or so distinct CDR3 sequences, around two thirds found once; its top ten account for around a quarter. Sequences were obtained from blood. The receptors were gathered from a young man in good health.

The chain recombines TRBV27 with TRBJ1-6; D call uncertain. V was shortened by 5 bases and J by 6 bases, with 8 bases between the two germline ends. The germline gives CDR1 MNHEY, CDR2 SMNVEV (reference sequence). There are 13 residues in the CDR3. For the CDR3, the DNA is TGTGCCAGCAGTGAGGACCTTAATTCACCCCTCCACTTT. Its translation: CASSEDLNSPLHF.

This chain joins TRBV15 and TRBJ1-2; no firm D call. The CDR3 has 13 amino acids. The V gene's germline CDR1 is LNHNV and CDR2 YYDKDF (reference sequence). Trimming removed 4 bases at V and 2 bases at J, with 8 bases between. The chain's CDR3 is CATSTRANYGYTF. The CDR3 DNA reads TGTGCCACCAGCACGCGGGCGAACTATGGCTACACCTTC.

This clonotype was counted once. The CDR3 reads CASSHGTPSTDTQYF. The CDR3 DNA is TGTGCCAGCAGTCACGGGACCCCCAGCACAGATACGCAGTATTTT. The chain has TRBV7-9 and TRBJ2-3; D is perhaps TRBD1 or TRBD2 (5 bases each). CDR1 SEHNR and CDR2 FQNEAQ come from the germline V gene (reference sequence). This CDR3 has 15 amino acids. Trimming took 6 bases from V and 0 from J, leaving 13 bases between them.

The chain employs TRBV28 and TRBJ2-1; no firm D call. In germline, CDR1 is MDHEN, CDR2 SYDVKM. The CDR3 runs 11 residues. V lost 6 bases and J lost 8, with 8 bases in between. The CDR3 DNA reads as TGTGCCAGCAGCAGCCCCTATGAGCAGTTCTTC. It codes for CASSSPYEQFF.

The V call is TRBV4-3, the J call TRBJ2-7; 10 nucleotides match TRBD1. V gave up 6 bases and J gave up 1 base; unmatched junction bases: 9. The CDR3 length is 16 residues. The germline CDR1 and CDR2 sequences are LGHNA and YSLEER. The CDR3 spells CASSQGGDRGSYEQYF. The DNA of the CDR3 is TGCGCCAGCAGTCAGGGTGGGGACAGGGGTTCCTACGAGCAGTACTTC.

CDR3 sequence reads: CASSLIGAGNGEQYF. CDR3 sequence (DNA): TGTGCCAGCAGCTTAATTGGGGCCGGAAACGGCGAGCAGTACTTC. V is TRBV7-9 and J is TRBJ2-5; D perhaps matches TRBD1 (5 bases). Near its end, the DNA agrees better with TRBJ2-7, so the J call may be wrong. The CDR3 length is 15 residues. Germline V CDR1 and CDR2: SEHNR, FQNEAQ (reference sequence).

This clonotype turned up a few times. V usage is TRBV27 and J usage is TRBJ2-5, with TRBD2 identical over 8 bases. This CDR3 is 14 amino acids long. V was pared by 5 bases and J by 3 bases, with 5 bases of the junction left unmatched. From germline, CDR1 is MNHEY and CDR2 SMNVEV (reference sequence). The CDR3 loop reads CASSPFSGEETQYF. The CDR3 DNA is TGTGCCAGCAGTCCATTTAGCGGGGAAGAGACCCAGTACTTC.

This chain connects TRBV27 to TRBJ2-1; D is unresolved. The CDR3 consists of 17 residues. Trimming cost V 2 bases and J 3 bases, with 17 bases left between them. Looked up from germline, CDR1 is MNHEY and CDR2 is SMNVEV (reference sequence). CDR3 DNA: TGTGCCAGCAGTTTAGCCAGGCTCAACCCTTACTACAATGAGCAGTTCTTC. Translated: CASSLARLNPYYNEQFF.

This clonotype was seen a few times. The chain recombines TRBV27 with TRBJ2-7, with D perhaps TRBD2 (6 bases). This CDR3 region has 13 residues. Germline values: CDR1 MNHEY, CDR2 SMNVEV (reference sequence). V shed 4 bases and J shed 3 bases, with 10 bases lying between them. The CDR3 here is CASSYRGLYEQYF. The CDR3 coding sequence is TGTGCCAGCAGTTACCGGGGACTCTACGAGCAGTACTTC.

This rearrangement joins TRBV11-2 to TRBJ2-5; D uncertain. V lost 6 bases and J 2 bases, leaving 13 bases between the germline ends. The CDR3 is made up of 14 amino acids. Per the germline V gene, CDR1 is SGHAT and CDR2 is FQNNGV. DNA of the CDR3: TGTGCCAGCAGATCCACTACGGGTCAAGAGACCCAGTACTTC. This translates into CASRSTTGQETQYF.

This rearrangement joins TRBV7-2 to TRBJ2-3, with D perhaps matching TRBD1 (6 bases). CDR1 is SGHTA and CDR2 is FQGNSA in the germline V gene. Trimming removed 1 base at V and 6 bases at J, with 8 bases between. The CDR3 sequence is 13 residues long. CDR3 sequence (DNA): TGTGCCAGCAGCTTAGACAGGGACGATACGCAGTATTTT. As protein: CASSLDRDDTQYF.

V gene TRBV4-3 combines with J gene TRBJ1-2; D gene ambiguous. Trimming took 0 bases from V and 3 from J, leaving 8 bases between them. Germline V CDR1 and CDR2: LGHNA, YSLEER. The CDR3 has 14 residues. As DNA, the CDR3 is TGCGCCAGCAGCCAAGAGGTCCAGCACTATGGCTACACCTTC. Residues: CASSQEVQHYGYTF.

The chain carries TRBV2 and TRBJ2-7; D is perhaps TRBD1 (5 bases). CDR1 is SNHLY and CDR2 is FYNNEI in the germline V gene. Trimming cost V 3 bases and J 3 bases, with 12 bases left between them. The CDR3 runs to 14 residues. The CDR3 region has the DNA TGTGCCAGCAGTGACCCGGACAAAAGCTACGAGCAGTACTTC. Its translation: CASSDPDKSYEQYF. Together with reference TRBV2 and TRBJ2-7, the CDR3 gives the full variable domain: EPEVTQTPSHQVTQMGQEVILRCVPISNHLYFYWYRQILGQKVEFLVSFYNNEISEKSEIFDDQFSVERPDGSNFTLKIRSTKLEDSAMYFCASSDPDKSYEQYFGPGTRLTVT.

There are a few counts of this clonotype. The V and J genes are TRBV10-3 and TRBJ2-5; tentatively, D is TRBD1 or TRBD2 (5 bases each). The CDR3 extends over 14 amino acids. Trimming took off 11 bases at V and 4 bases at J, with 20 bases between the two ends. Germline V CDR1 and CDR2: ENHRY, SYGVKD. The CDR3 sequence is CAVSEEGIRETQYF. The CDR3 DNA reads as TGTGCCGTGAGTGAAGAGGGGATTCGAGAGACCCAGTACTTC.

This clonotype was picked up a small number of times. The rearrangement uses TRBV2 and TRBJ2-5, with 13 bases matching TRBD2. Per the germline V gene, CDR1 is SNHLY and CDR2 is FYNNEI. The CDR3 is 14 amino acids. V shed 10 bases and J 2 bases; nucleotides not matched to a gene: 4. CDR3: CATQLAGGQETQYF. The DNA for the CDR3 is TGTGCCACCCAACTAGCGGGGGGGCAAGAGACCCAGTACTTC.

The J gene is TRBJ2-5, the V gene TRBV30; D is perhaps TRBD1 (5 bases). Between the trimmed V and J ends, which lost 2 bases and 5 bases, there was a span of 12 bases. The germline V gene has CDR1 GTSNPN and CDR2 SVGIG (reference sequence). The CDR3 is made up of 13 amino acids. CDR3 sequence: CAWSSQGWETQYF. CDR3 sequence (DNA): TGTGCCTGGAGTTCTCAGGGATGGGAGACCCAGTACTTC.

The rearrangement joins TRBV29-1 to TRBJ1-1; D is unclear. This CDR3 has 13 residues. CDR1 is SQVTM and CDR2 is ANQGSEA in the germline V gene. Trimming cost V 6 bases and J 1 base, with 12 bases left between them. The CDR3, as DNA: TGCAGCGTCGGAGGGCAATGGAACACTGAAGCTTTCTTT. The encoded protein is CSVGGQWNTEAFF.

This chain links TRBV2 with TRBJ2-7; D call uncertain. The better agreement between TRBJ2-5 and the DNA end casts doubt on the J call. The germline V gene has CDR1 SNHLY and CDR2 FYNNEI. CDR3 length equals 11 residues. The CDR3 sequence is CANSSSETQYF. CDR3 DNA: TGTGCCAACAGCTCATCGGAGACCCAGTACTTC.

V and J are TRBV29-1 and TRBJ2-1, with D unclear. CDR3 length equals 16 residues. Germline V gene sequence: CDR1 SQVTM, CDR2 ANQGSEA. Trimming left V 0 bases short and J 0 bases short, with 12 bases between. CDR3 amino acids: CSVEDARRPSYNEQFF. The CDR3, as DNA: TGCAGCGTTGAAGACGCCAGGCGCCCCTCCTACAATGAGCAGTTCTTC.

The chain links TRBV13 to TRBJ2-7, with D perhaps TRBD2 (5 bases). Germline V lookup: CDR1 PRHDT, CDR2 FYEKMQ (reference sequence). This CDR3 comprises 13 residues. The germline V and J ends were trimmed by 0 bases and 5 bases, with 8 bases remaining between them. In nucleotides, the CDR3 is TGTGCCAGCAGCTTAGGACTAGACAACGAGCAGTACTTC. Translation: CASSLGLDNEQYF.

The genes are TRBV29-1 and TRBJ2-5; 7 positions match TRBD2. The better agreement between TRBJ2-7 and the DNA end casts doubt on the J call. Germline CDR1 SQVTM, CDR2 ANQGSEA. The CDR3 is made up of 14 amino acids. CDR3 protein: CSVVGGGESYEQYF. CDR3 nucleotide sequence: TGCAGCGTTGTTGGTGGGGGGGAGTCCTACGAGCAGTACTTC.

The chain has TRBV9 and TRBJ1-5, with D tentatively TRBD1 (5 bases). The CDR3 totals 14 residues. The V end was cut by 3 bases, the J end by 0 bases, with 7 bases between. Germline V CDR1 and CDR2: SGDLS, YYNGEE. CDR3 sequence reads: CASSATASNQPQHF. The CDR3 DNA sequence: TGTGCCAGCAGCGCGACAGCTAGCAATCAGCCCCAGCATTTT.

The genes are TRBV7-8 and TRBJ2-7; D may be TRBD1 or TRBD2 (5 bases each). CDR3 length: 14 residues. From germline, CDR1 is SGHVS and CDR2 FQNEAQ. V dropped 5 bases and J dropped 3 bases, with 14 bases sitting between them. CDR3 in DNA: TGTGCCAGCAGCGCTGGGACGGTGGGCTACGAGCAGTACTTC. Translated: CASSAGTVGYEQYF.